This is a list of T cell receptor beta chains from one sample in a study of response to subunit inactivated influenza vaccine. One entry per CDR3 protein, called by TCRdb with MiXCR from the RT-PCR reads. The repertoire holds about 530,000 distinct CDR3 sequences, with approximately 12% as singletons. Here the sequenced sample was PBMCs from blood, taken on the day of vaccination. The receptors stem from a man between 45 and 60 years old who received an inactivated influenza vaccine. Both conserved end residues are part of each CDR3. Each record gives: V gene, clone size, D gene, J gene, CDR3 protein, CDR3 DNA. A D gene is named only where the DNA matches it firmly. The size of a clone is reported for some rows only, either as once, few or many, or as a class for expanded clones.

TRBV30,-,-,TRBJ1-5,CAWSEGLGNQPQHF,TGTGCCTGGAGTGAGGGGTTGGGCAATCAGCCCCAGCATTTT
TRBV27,-,TRBD1,TRBJ1-1,CASSSPSLGQGGKEAFF,TGTGCCAGCAGTTCCCCATCCCTCGGACAGGGCGGAAAGGAAGCTTTCTTT
TRBV12-3/TRBV12-4,many,-,TRBJ1-5,CASSPATGRNQPQHF,TGTGCCAGCAGCCCCGCTACAGGCCGCAATCAGCCCCAGCATTTT
TRBV7-9,few,TRBD1,TRBJ2-2,CASSLRDRPETGELFF,TGTGCCAGCAGCCTGAGGGACAGACCAGAGACCGGGGAGCTGTTTTTT
TRBV29-1,few,-,TRBJ2-5,CSVGGRKETQYF,TGCAGCGTCGGGGGCAGGAAAGAGACCCAGTACTTC
TRBV5-4,few,TRBD1,TRBJ2-3,CASSLDRGLTDTQYF,TGTGCCAGCAGCTTGGACAGGGGTCTCACAGATACGCAGTATTTT
TRBV6-5,-,-,TRBJ1-6,CASSYGGSKGSLPLHF,TGTGCCAGCAGTTACGGCGGGAGTAAGGGGAGCCTACCCCTCCACTTT
TRBV12-3/TRBV12-4,few,-,TRBJ2-6,CASSLWGAGANVLTF,TGTGCCAGCAGTTTATGGGGGGCTGGGGCCAACGTCCTGACTTTC
TRBV5-1,few,TRBD1,TRBJ2-1,CASRAYRTGFVDEQFF,TGCGCCAGCAGGGCTTACAGGACAGGGTTTGTGGATGAGCAGTTCTTC
TRBV10-3,-,-,TRBJ2-2,CAISESGRANTGELFF,TGTGCCATCAGTGAGTCGGGGCGAGCGAACACCGGGGAGCTGTTTTTT
TRBV29-1,few,-,TRBJ2-7,CSLRGGDRFFSYEQYF,TGCAGCTTGAGGGGGGGAGATCGTTTTTTTTCCTACGAGCAGTACTTC
TRBV6-2/TRBV6-3,many,-,TRBJ2-1,CASKPGQGRPFF,TGTGCCAGCAAACCCGGGCAGGGCAGGCCGTTCTTC
TRBV6-2/TRBV6-3,-,TRBD1,TRBJ2-7,CASRQGQGLTYEQYF,TGTGCCAGCAGACAGGGACAGGGGCTAACCTACGAGCAGTACTTC
TRBV7-8,once,TRBD1,TRBJ1-5,CASSTRTGDQPQHF,TGTGCCAGCAGCACCCGGACAGGGGATCAGCCCCAGCATTTT
TRBV12-3/TRBV12-4,few,-,TRBJ2-2,CASSWTDFGELFF,TGTGCCAGCAGTTGGACAGACTTCGGGGAGCTGTTTTTT
TRBV7-3,few,TRBD2,TRBJ2-1,CASSLTGTSGINEQFF,TGTGCCAGCAGCTTAACAGGGACTAGCGGGATCAATGAGCAGTTCTTC
TRBV9,-,-,TRBJ2-3,CASSAGGWTDTQYF,TGTGCCAGCAGCGCGGGCGGGTGGACAGATACGCAGTATTTT
TRBV6-5,many,-,TRBJ2-5,CASSYFEGSETQYF,TGTGCCAGCAGTTACTTTGAGGGCTCCGAGACCCAGTACTTC
TRBV12-3/TRBV12-4,-,-,TRBJ2-2,CASSLSLPINTGELFF,TGTGCCAGCAGTTTGTCTCTACCCATTAACACCGGGGAGCTGTTTTTT
TRBV28,-,TRBD1,TRBJ1-4,CASSLTLGQGEKLFF,TGTGCCAGCAGTTTAACTCTCGGACAGGGGGAAAAACTGTTTTTT
TRBV11-2,-,TRBD1,TRBJ2-3,CASSWAGTGRTDTQYF,TGTGCCAGCAGCTGGGCCGGGACAGGACGCACAGATACGCAGTATTTT
TRBV12-3/TRBV12-4,-,-,TRBJ2-2,CASNHYLFGTGELFF,TGTGCCAGCAACCATTACTTGTTCGGCACCGGGGAGCTGTTTTTT
TRBV4-3,few,-,TRBJ1-1,CASSQDPNRVEAFF,TGCGCCAGCAGCCAAGATCCGAACAGAGTTGAAGCTTTCTTT
TRBV27,few,-,TRBJ1-6,CASSLLGHSSYNSPLHF,TGTGCCAGCAGTTTATTGGGCCACAGCTCCTATAATTCACCCCTCCACTTT
TRBV5-1,many,-,TRBJ1-4,CASSGGVSATNEKLFF,TGCGCCAGCAGCGGGGGCGTAAGTGCAACTAATGAAAAACTGTTTTTT
TRBV12-3/TRBV12-4,few,TRBD1,TRBJ2-1,CASRAGTGANEQFF,TGTGCCAGCAGGGCCGGGACAGGAGCTAATGAGCAGTTCTTC
TRBV7-6,many,-,TRBJ2-5,CASSSRQIQETQYF,TGTGCCAGCAGCTCGCGACAGATACAAGAGACCCAGTACTTC
TRBV6-1,many,-,TRBJ1-1,CASSEKAGTNTEAFF,TGTGCCAGCAGTGAAAAAGCAGGGACGAACACTGAAGCTTTCTTT
TRBV11-1,-,-,TRBJ2-7,CASSIATVYEQYF,TGTGCCAGCAGCATCGCGACAGTCTACGAGCAGTACTTC